This T cell receptor (beta chain) stems from a study of Graves' ophthalmopathy and Graves' hyperthyroidism. Establishment of the diagnosis relied upon clinical symptoms, serum thyroxine, TRAb, thyroid ultrasound and orbital computed tomography. CDR3 length: 14 amino acids. Germline V gene data show CDR1 as DFQATT and CDR2 as SNEGSKA (reference sequence). The authors amplified TCR beta CDR3 regions from RNA transcripts. The authors performed first-round RT-PCR with HTBI primers and then a second-round multiplex PCR. One entry per CDR3 protein results from TCRdb running MiXCR on the multiplex PCR reads. The table lists around 1.1 million distinct CDR3 sequences, 35% to 40% of them singletons, with roughly 11% in the top ten.

The rearrangement uses TRBV20-1 and TRBJ1-5, with 9 bases lining up with TRBD1. The receptor was derived from an adult man with Graves' hyperthyroidism. Sequencing was carried out using peripheral blood or thyroid tissue (not recorded which). The CDR3 nucleotides are TGCAGCGGGCACCGCTCGGGGACAGGGCAGCCCCAGCATTTT. Amino acid sequence: CSGHRSGTGQPQHF.